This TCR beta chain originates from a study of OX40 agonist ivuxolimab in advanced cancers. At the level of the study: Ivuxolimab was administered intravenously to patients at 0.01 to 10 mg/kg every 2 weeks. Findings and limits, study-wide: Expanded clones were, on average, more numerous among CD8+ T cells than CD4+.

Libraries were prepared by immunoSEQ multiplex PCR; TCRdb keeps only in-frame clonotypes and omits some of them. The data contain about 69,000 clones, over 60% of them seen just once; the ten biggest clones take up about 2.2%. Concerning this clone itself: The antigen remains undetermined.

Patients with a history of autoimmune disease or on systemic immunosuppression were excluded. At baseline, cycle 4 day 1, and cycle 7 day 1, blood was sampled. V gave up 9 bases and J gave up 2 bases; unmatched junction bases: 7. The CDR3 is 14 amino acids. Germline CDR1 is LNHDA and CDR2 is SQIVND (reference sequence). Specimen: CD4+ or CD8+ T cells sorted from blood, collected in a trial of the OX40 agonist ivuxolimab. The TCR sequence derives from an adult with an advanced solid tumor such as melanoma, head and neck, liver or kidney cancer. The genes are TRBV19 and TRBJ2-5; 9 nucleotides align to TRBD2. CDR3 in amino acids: CASRGTSPQETQYF. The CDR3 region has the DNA TGTGCCAGCCGCGGGACTAGCCCGCAAGAGACCCAGTACTTC.